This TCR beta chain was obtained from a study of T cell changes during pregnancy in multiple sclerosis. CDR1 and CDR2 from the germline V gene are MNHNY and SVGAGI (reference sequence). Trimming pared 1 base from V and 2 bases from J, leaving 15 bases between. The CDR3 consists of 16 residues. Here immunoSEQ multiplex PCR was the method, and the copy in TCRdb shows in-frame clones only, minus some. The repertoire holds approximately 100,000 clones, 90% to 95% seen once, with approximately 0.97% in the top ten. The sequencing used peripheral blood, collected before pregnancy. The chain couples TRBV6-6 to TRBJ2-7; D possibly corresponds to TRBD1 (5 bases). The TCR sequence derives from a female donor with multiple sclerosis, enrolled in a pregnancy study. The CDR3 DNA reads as TGTGCCAGCAGTTACTTGGGTGGCCAGGGTCCCTACGAGCAGTACTTC. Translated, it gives CASSYLGGQGPYEQYF.